What follows are 30 T cell receptor beta chains derived from one specimen sequenced in a study of cytomegalovirus exposure and HLA in healthy donors. Use of 60 Vbeta and 13 Jbeta primers characterized the PCR. TCRdb's copy holds only in-frame clones and misses some; the assay was immunoSEQ multiplex PCR. Among about 180,000 clones listed, over 70% were seen once. Sequencing was performed on PBMCs. These receptors were collected from a woman between 50 and 59 years old in good health and CMV-seronegative.

This rearrangement joins TRBV13 to TRBJ2-3, with D possibly matching TRBD2 (5 bases). Germline CDR1 reads PRHDT; CDR2 reads FYEKMQ (reference sequence). The CDR3 runs 16 residues. V shed 5 bases and J shed 2 bases, with 17 bases lying between them. The CDR3 coding sequence is TGTGCCAGCAGCGCCACCCCCGGGGAGCCCACAGATACGCAGTATTTT. It codes for CASSATPGEPTDTQYF.

The chain has TRBV9 and TRBJ1-4, with D possibly matching TRBD1 (6 bases). The V gene lost 4 bases and the J gene lost 0 bases, with 7 bases spanning the gap. Looked up from germline, CDR1 is SGDLS and CDR2 is YYNGEE. The CDR3 length is 14 residues. The CDR3 DNA reads as TGTGCCAGCAGCCGGACAGCAACTAATGAAAAACTGTTTTTT. As protein: CASSRTATNEKLFF.

The chain is built from TRBV28 and TRBJ2-3; 7 bases agree with TRBD2. With V trimmed by 4 bases and J by 9 bases, 4 bases remained unmatched. The germline CDR1 and CDR2 sequences are MDHEN and SYDVKM. The CDR3 covers 12 residues. The CDR3 region is CASSWGGNTQYF. The CDR3 DNA reads as TGTGCCAGCAGTTGGGGGGGGAACACGCAGTATTTT.

This chain links TRBV18 with TRBJ2-1; maybe TRBD2 (6 bases). The germline V gene has CDR1 KGHSH and CDR2 LQKENI. This CDR3 has 15 amino acids. The ends were cut back, 0 bases at V and 1 base at J, with 7 bases in the middle. The CDR3 nucleotides are TGTGCCAGCTCACCACCCCGGGAGTCCTACAATGAGCAGTTCTTC. Translation gives CASSPPRESYNEQFF.

The genes are TRBV5-1 and TRBJ2-1; 10 nucleotides match TRBD2. The CDR3 length is 16 residues. The ends lost 5 bases at V and 4 bases at J; junction bases unmatched: 9. Germline V lookup: CDR1 SGHRS, CDR2 YFSETQ. The CDR3 spells CASSSASGRVYNEQFF. CDR3 bases: TGCGCCAGCAGTTCCGCCAGCGGGAGGGTGTACAATGAGCAGTTCTTC.

The chain combines TRBV27 with TRBJ2-2, with 7 bases aligning to TRBD1. With V trimmed by 0 bases and J by 6 bases, 7 bases remained unmatched. CDR1 and CDR2 from the germline V gene are MNHEY and SMNVEV (reference sequence). The CDR3 totals 16 residues. The CDR3 nucleotides read TGTGCCAGCAGTTTATCCTGGGACAGTGGGGCCGGGGAGCTGTTTTTT. Translated, it gives CASSLSWDSGAGELFF.

CDR3 sequence reads: CSVEVGAGGSYNEQFF. The CDR3 nucleotides read TGCAGCGTTGAAGTGGGAGCGGGGGGCTCCTACAATGAGCAGTTCTTC. The rearrangement links TRBV29-1 to TRBJ2-1; 9 nucleotides align to TRBD2. The CDR3 sequence is 16 residues long. V trimming: 1 base; J trimming: 0 bases; junction bases outside the gene matches: 4. In germline, CDR1 is SQVTM, CDR2 ANQGSEA.

The rearrangement links TRBV10-3 to TRBJ1-2, with a weak D call TRBD1 (6 bases). The CDR3 is 14 amino acids. Between the trimmed V and J ends, which lost 9 bases and 1 base, there was a span of 15 bases. CDR1 is ENHRY and CDR2 is SYGVKD in the germline V gene. The DNA for the CDR3 is TGTGCCATTAACAGGGACACCTATAACTATGGCTACACCTTC. It encodes CAINRDTYNYGYTF.

V and J are TRBV7-9 and TRBJ1-2, with a tentative D call TRBD1 (6 bases). Trimming left V 4 bases short and J 3 bases short, with 18 bases between. This CDR3 region has 16 residues. Germline CDR1 is SEHNR and CDR2 is FQNEAQ (reference sequence). DNA of the CDR3: TGTGCCAGCAGCTCGGGCAGGGTAAACAGGGACTATGGCTACACCTTC. This translates into CASSSGRVNRDYGYTF.

This clone has a handful of counts. The V call is TRBV9, the J call TRBJ2-1; perhaps TRBD2 as D (7 bases). Trimming cost V 7 bases and J 0 bases, with 17 bases left between them. This CDR3 has 16 amino acids. Germline CDR1 reads SGDLS; CDR2 reads YYNGEE. This CDR3 reads CASAPGGHSSYNEQFF. The DNA of the CDR3 is TGTGCCAGCGCACCGGGGGGCCATAGCTCCTACAATGAGCAGTTCTTC.

V gene TRBV11-3 combines with J gene TRBJ2-1; TRBD2 agrees at 13 bases. J lost 6 bases, V lost 4 bases, and 9 bases had no gene match. This CDR3 has 17 amino acids. Germline V gene lookup returns CDR1 SGHNT and CDR2 YENEEA. CDR3 in DNA: TGTGCCAGCAGCTCCCGCACAACTAGCGGGAGGGCCAATGAGCAGTTCTTC. Translation: CASSSRTTSGRANEQFF.

This clone was detected only once. J is TRBJ2-3 and V is TRBV6-5; 7 bases map to TRBD2. The CDR3 is made up of 14 amino acids. V gave up 2 bases and J gave up 6 bases; unmatched junction bases: 5. CDR1 MNHEY and CDR2 SVGAGI come from the germline V gene. Written as DNA, the CDR3 is TGTGCCAGCAGTTACGGCGGGGGTCTTGATACGCAGTATTTT. Translated, it gives CASSYGGGLDTQYF.

The genes are TRBV27 and TRBJ2-2, with 9 bases identical to TRBD2. CDR1 and CDR2 (germline): MNHEY, SMNVEV (reference sequence). The CDR3 loop spans 16 amino acids. The V and J ends lost 7 bases and 1 base, in that order; junction bases with no gene match: 7. CDR3 sequence: CASTLVAGVNTGELFF. CDR3 bases: TGTGCCAGCACCCTTGTAGCGGGGGTGAACACCGGGGAGCTGTTTTTT.

This clone has just one count. The chain has TRBV5-1 and TRBJ2-7, with 7 bases matching TRBD1. There are 15 residues in the CDR3. Germline CDR1 is SGHRS and CDR2 is YFSETQ. J was trimmed by 3 bases and V by 2 bases; bases with no gene match: 8. This CDR3 reads CASSLGQEGFYEQYF. CDR3 nucleotides: TGCGCCAGCAGCTTAGGACAGGAAGGATTCTACGAGCAGTACTTC. The whole variable domain, filled in from reference TRBV5-1 and TRBJ2-7, reads KAGVTQTPRYLIKTRGQQVTLSCSPISGHRSVSWYQQTPGQGLQFLFEYFSETQRNKGNFPGRFSGRQFSNSRSEMNVSTLELGDSALYLCASSLGQEGFYEQYFGPGTRLTVT.

The chain carries TRBV19 and TRBJ2-1, with 9 positions matching TRBD2. The CDR3 is made up of 16 amino acids. The germline V gene encodes CDR1 LNHDA and CDR2 SQIVND (reference sequence). V dropped 5 bases and J dropped 3; count of bases not matched to a gene: 8. CDR3 sequence (DNA): TGTGCCAGTAGTCCGAGAGTTAGCGGGAGCTACAATGAGCAGTTCTTC. Translated: CASSPRVSGSYNEQFF.

This chain links TRBV6-5 with TRBJ1-6; the D gene is possibly TRBD1 (5 bases). From germline, CDR1 is MNHEY and CDR2 SVGAGI. This CDR3 is built from 15 residues. Trimming left V 3 bases short and J 5 bases short, with 11 bases between. CDR3 protein: CASSYSTADNSPLHF. CDR3 coding DNA: TGTGCCAGCAGTTATTCGACAGCTGATAATTCACCCCTCCACTTT.

A few counts support this clone. The chain couples TRBV7-9 to TRBJ1-1, with D tentatively TRBD1 (5 bases). This CDR3 spans 14 amino acids. Per germline, CDR1 SEHNR and CDR2 FQNEAQ (reference sequence). Deletions cut 6 bases from V and 0 bases from J, with 11 bases between. CDR3 bases: TGTGCCAGCAGGCAGGGAGGGATGAACACTGAAGCTTTCTTT. Translating it yields CASRQGGMNTEAFF.

The CDR3 loop is CASSPSVLGGGYGYTF. CDR3 DNA: TGTGCCAGCAGCCCCTCGGTATTAGGGGGCGGTTATGGCTACACCTTC. The gene calls are TRBV5-4 and TRBJ1-2, with 7 bases that match TRBD1. The CDR3 has 16 amino acids. J gave up 5 bases and V 4 bases, and 14 bases lay outside the gene matches. CDR1 and CDR2 (germline): SGHNT, YYREEE (reference sequence). Variable domain in full (rest from reference TRBV5-4 and TRBJ1-2): ETGVTQSPTHLIKTRGQQVTLRCSSQSGHNTVSWYQQALGQGPQFIFQYYREEENGRGNFPPRFSGLQFPNYSSELNVNALELDDSALYLCASSPSVLGGGYGYTFGSGTRLTVV.

This chain uses TRBV18 with TRBJ2-5, with a tentative D call TRBD2 (6 bases). The CDR3 is made up of 13 amino acids. The germline V and J ends were trimmed by 6 bases and 5 bases, with 13 bases remaining between them. Germline V CDR1 and CDR2: KGHSH, LQKENI. CDR3 nucleotide sequence: TGTGCCAGCTCTCCCGGGGGTACGGAGACCCAGTACTTC. It codes for CASSPGGTETQYF.

J is TRBJ2-1 and V is TRBV5-6, with 12 bases aligning to TRBD2. CDR3 length equals 16 residues. With 2 bases clipped from V and 6 bases from J, the junction kept 6 bases outside the gene matches. CDR1 and CDR2 from the germline V gene are SGHDT and YYEEEE. For the CDR3, the DNA is TGTGCCAGCAGCTTTACCCGGACTAGCGGGATCAATGAGCAGTTCTTC. It is translated as CASSFTRTSGINEQFF.

This rearrangement joins TRBV19 to TRBJ1-1; D gene unclear. The V end was cut by 6 bases, the J end by 0 bases, with 11 bases between. This CDR3 contains 14 residues. CDR1 LNHDA and CDR2 SQIVND come from the germline V gene (reference sequence). The CDR3: CASSAGLLNTEAFF. The DNA for the CDR3 is TGTGCCAGTAGCGCAGGATTGTTGAACACTGAAGCTTTCTTT.

The rearrangement links TRBV6-5 to TRBJ1-5; tentatively, D is TRBD1 (5 bases). From germline, CDR1 is MNHEY and CDR2 SVGAGI. The CDR3 sequence is 14 residues long. The V gene lost 4 bases and the J gene lost 0 bases, with 7 bases spanning the gap. The CDR3, as DNA: TGTGCCAGCAGTTCAGGGTATAGCAATCAGCCCCAGCATTTT. As protein: CASSSGYSNQPQHF.

This chain links TRBV30 with TRBJ1-2; D not certain. CDR3 length: 13 amino acids. The germline V and J ends were trimmed by 2 bases and 4 bases, with 11 bases remaining between them. Germline V lookup: CDR1 GTSNPN, CDR2 SVGIG (reference sequence). The CDR3 DNA reads TGTGCCTGGAGTAGGGAGACAAGCTATGGCTACACCTTC. Translation gives CAWSRETSYGYTF. Combining the CDR3 with reference TRBV30 and TRBJ1-2 gives the whole variable domain SQTIHQWPATLVQPVGSPLSLECTVEGTSNPNLYWYRQAAGRGLQLLFYSVGIGQISSEVPQNLSASRPQDRQFILSSKKLLLSDSGFYLCAWSRETSYGYTFGSGTRLTVV.

Note on this clone: The same CDR3 also results from other DNA sequences found in this sample. V gene TRBV28 combines with J gene TRBJ1-1; no definite D call. Trimming removed 5 bases at V and 2 bases at J, with 6 bases between. Germline V gene lookup returns CDR1 MDHEN and CDR2 SYDVKM. This CDR3 has 12 residues. The CDR3, as DNA: TGTGCCAGCAGTCCCTTTAACACTGAAGCTTTCTTT. It encodes CASSPFNTEAFF.

The V and J genes are TRBV11-2 and TRBJ2-3; 9 bases match TRBD1. CDR1 and CDR2 (germline): SGHAT, FQNNGV. CDR3 size: 15 residues. V shed 10 bases and J 0 bases; nucleotides not matched to a gene: 8. CDR3: CATSGTGTSTDTQYF. Written as DNA, the CDR3 is TGTGCCACCTCGGGGACAGGGACTAGCACAGATACGCAGTATTTT.

V gene TRBV5-6 combines with J gene TRBJ2-1, with 11 bases identical to TRBD1. The germline gives CDR1 SGHDT, CDR2 YYEEEE. V trimming: 4 bases; J trimming: 10 bases; junction bases outside the gene matches: 10. The CDR3 consists of 15 residues. The CDR3 is CASSGMGQGGGEQFF. CDR3 nucleotide sequence: TGTGCCAGCAGCGGAATGGGACAGGGGGGTGGAGAGCAGTTCTTC.

This chain connects TRBV5-6 to TRBJ2-7; 9 nucleotides line up with TRBD1. Germline loops: CDR1 SGHDT, CDR2 YYEEEE. There are 15 residues in the CDR3. V lost 3 bases to trimming and J lost 6 bases; unmatched junction nucleotides: 10. The CDR3: CASSSGQGIVSEQYF. CDR3 bases: TGTGCCAGCAGCTCCGGACAGGGGATTGTTAGCGAGCAGTACTTC.

The CDR3 DNA reads TGCGCCAGCAGCCGGAGAGGGCAGGGGGCGGAGGGCTACACCTTC. Translation gives CASSRRGQGAEGYTF. V is TRBV4-3 and J is TRBJ1-2; 8 positions match TRBD1. J was trimmed by 8 bases and V by 4 bases; bases with no gene match: 12. Germline CDR1 is LGHNA and CDR2 is YSLEER. The CDR3 extends over 15 amino acids.

CDR3 coding DNA: TGTGCCTGGAAAGGACAGGGGATGGATACGCAGTATTTT. Translating gives CAWKGQGMDTQYF. V usage is TRBV30 and J usage is TRBJ2-3; 9 nucleotides agree with TRBD1. Germline-derived CDR1 and CDR2 are GTSNPN and SVGIG (reference sequence). The CDR3 consists of 13 residues. V lost 4 bases and J lost 6; bases outside the gene matches: 5.

This chain links TRBV2 with TRBJ1-4, with TRBD1 matching over 9 bases. J lost 4 bases, V lost 3 bases, and 0 bases had no gene match. The CDR3 runs to 14 residues. Germline V CDR1 and CDR2: SNHLY, FYNNEI. CDR3 loop: CASSETGGNEKLFF. The CDR3 region has the DNA TGTGCCAGCAGTGAGACAGGGGGTAATGAAAAACTGTTTTTT.